The source of this T cell receptor (beta chain) is a study of radiotherapy plus CTLA-4 blockade in lung cancer. Germline CDR1 reads MDHEN; CDR2 reads SYDVKM. V lost 5 bases, J lost 1 base, and 5 bases stayed unmatched. The CDR3 extends over 15 amino acids. This clone showed up just a few times. Its antigen is still unknown. Study outcomes and limitations: Early shifts in blood T cell clones, with interferon-beta, reportedly predicted response best. Expansion in blood of tumor-derived TCR clones was seen after radiotherapy plus ipilimumab.

Profiled with immunoSEQ multiplex PCR; TCRdb holds only in-frame clones, not every one. This repertoire shows tens of thousands of clones, about four fifths found once; its top ten account for over 15%. V usage is TRBV28 and J usage is TRBJ2-7, with TRBD2 matching 10 bases. The sample consisted of peripheral blood, taken from a patient treated with radiotherapy plus ipilimumab. This clonotype was obtained from a human donor with non-small cell lung cancer that progressed on radiotherapy plus ipilimumab. The CDR3 region has the DNA TGTGCCAGCAGTGTGACTAGCGGGCTTTCCTACGAGCAGTACTTC. This gives the protein CASSVTSGLSYEQYF.